This TCR beta chain was sequenced during a study of OX40 agonist ivuxolimab in advanced cancers. Background on the study: An agonistic human IgG2 monoclonal antibody against OX40 (CD134) was given.

Only in-frame clones appear in the TCRdb table, and some are missing; sequencing was by immunoSEQ multiplex PCR. Among approximately 6,600 clones listed, less than 90% were seen once. The sequence came from an adult with an advanced solid tumor such as melanoma, head and neck, liver or kidney cancer. Sequenced here: CD4+ or CD8+ T cells sorted from blood, sampled in a trial of the OX40 agonist ivuxolimab.

CDR3 DNA sequence: TGCGCCAGCAGCCCCAAGACAGGGGGCCAGCCCCAGCATTTT. It is translated as CASSPKTGGQPQHF. The chain is built from TRBV4-1 and TRBJ1-5, with 10 bases aligning to TRBD1. Unmatched junction bases numbered 4, after V lost 4 bases and J lost 7 bases. Germline V CDR1 and CDR2: MGHRA, YSYEKL. This CDR3 contains 14 residues.